This T cell receptor beta chain was recorded in a study of blood T cells in healthy people across ages. Overall study results and limits: With naive T cell percentage, TCR beta diversity showed a strong correlation.

A J-beta primer mix and a sample-barcoded 5' primer were used in a second PCR of roughly 6 to 11 cycles. TCRdb redid the calling of the 5' RACE reads with MiXCR, one entry per CDR3 protein. The sample shows over 1,300,000 distinct CDR3 sequences, roughly 59% of them seen only once. A word on this clonotype: Its antigen is unidentified.

This CDR3 has 12 residues. Deletions cut 4 bases from V and 3 bases from J, with 7 bases between. Germline assignment: CDR1 SEHNR and CDR2 FQNEAQ (reference sequence). Total RNA amounts of at least 5 micrograms were extracted per sample. The sequencing sample was made of blood. This TCR came from a young man in good health. V gene TRBV7-9 combines with J gene TRBJ2-7; D is ambiguous. CDR3 coding DNA: TGTGCCAGCAGCTCAATAAACTACGAGCAGTACTTC. It codes for CASSSINYEQYF.